The 10 T cell receptor beta chains below come from one sample, sequenced in a study of identical twins. One entry per CDR3 protein, called by TCRdb with MiXCR from the 5' RACE reads. The data contain roughly 690,000 distinct CDR3 sequences, roughly 6.2% of them singletons. Sequencing used naive T cells sorted from blood. The receptors come from a man between 18 and 29 years old in good health.

This clonotype was picked up many times. The chain combines TRBV12-3 or TRBV12-4 with TRBJ2-3; a weak D match, TRBD1 (6 bases). CDR3 length: 14 amino acids. The V and J ends lost 4 bases and 0 bases respectively, with 8 bases between them. The CDR3, as DNA: TGTGCCAGCAGTTACAGGGACAGCACAGATACGCAGTATTTT. Its translation is CASSYRDSTDTQYF.

In this sample, this clonotype turned up many times. V and J are TRBV7-9 and TRBJ2-5; 10 nucleotides match TRBD1. Losses at the gene ends were 4 bases for V and 4 bases for J; bases not matched to a gene: 9. Germline CDR1 reads SEHNR; CDR2 reads FQNEAQ (reference sequence). The CDR3 contains 16 residues. CDR3 amino acids: CASSSRQGAVGETQYF. Here the CDR3 DNA reads TGTGCCAGCAGCTCCAGACAGGGGGCCGTTGGAGAGACCCAGTACTTC.

This rearrangement joins TRBV12-3 or TRBV12-4 to TRBJ2-2; the match to TRBD2 covers 10 bases. V lost 3 bases and J lost 3; bases outside the gene matches: 7. This CDR3 is built from 17 residues. The CDR3 loop is CASSFSGRELYTGELFF. CDR3 coding DNA: TGTGCCAGCAGTTTCAGCGGGAGGGAACTGTACACCGGGGAGCTGTTTTTT.

This clonotype appeared many times. This chain joins TRBV4-3 and TRBJ2-1; tentatively, D is TRBD1 or TRBD2 (6 bases each). V dropped 1 base and J dropped 8 bases, with 15 bases sitting between them. This CDR3 spans 15 amino acids. CDR1 is LGHNA and CDR2 is YSLEER in the germline V gene. Here the CDR3 reads CASSQGRGAGDEQFF. The CDR3 nucleotides are TGCGCCAGCAGCCAAGGGAGGGGGGCTGGCGATGAGCAGTTCTTC.

CDR3: CSARQDRAQETQYF. CDR3 coding DNA: TGCAGTGCTAGACAGGACAGAGCCCAAGAGACCCAGTACTTC. The V and J genes are TRBV20-1 and TRBJ2-5; perhaps TRBD1 as D (6 bases). Germline CDR1 is DFQATT and CDR2 is SNEGSKA (reference sequence). The CDR3 is 14 residues long. V lost 2 bases, J lost 1 base, and 11 bases lay in between.

The J gene is TRBJ2-2, the V gene TRBV6-5, with a possible D match to TRBD2 (5 bases). CDR3 length: 14 residues. Per the germline V gene, CDR1 is MNHEY and CDR2 is SVGAGI. V dropped 2 bases and J dropped 6 bases, with 10 bases sitting between them. The CDR3 coding sequence is TGTGCCAGCAGTTACACGGGGATACCCGGGGAGCTGTTTTTT. Translated, it gives CASSYTGIPGELFF.

This clonotype was detected many times. The chain joins TRBV10-3 to TRBJ2-7; D not certain. V was cut by 6 bases and J by 3 bases, with 9 bases left in between. This CDR3 is 12 amino acids long. Germline values: CDR1 ENHRY, CDR2 SYGVKD. The CDR3 DNA reads TGTGCCATCAGCCAATTGAACTACGAGCAGTACGTC. Protein sequence: CAISQLNYEQYV.

This clonotype was seen a few times. V and J are TRBV12-3 or TRBV12-4 and TRBJ2-5; 7 bases line up with TRBD1. After removal of 5 bases from V and 1 base from J, the junction contained 4 bases not matched to a gene. The CDR3 length is 14 residues. The CDR3 reads CASSLQGIQETQYF. Here the CDR3 DNA reads TGTGCCAGCAGTCTACAGGGGATCCAAGAGACCCAGTACTTC.

This clonotype appeared many times. J is TRBJ2-7 and V is TRBV15; 11 bases align to TRBD1. The V and J ends lost 3 bases and 6 bases, in that order; junction bases with no gene match: 10. Germline CDR1 is LNHNV and CDR2 is YYDKDF (reference sequence). The CDR3 is 16 amino acids. The CDR3, as DNA: TGTGCCACCAGCAGCCTGCAGAGGACAGGGGGCTCCGAGCAGTACTTC. It is translated as CATSSLQRTGGSEQYF.

In DNA form, the CDR3 reads TGCAGTGCCGTGAGGAACACCGGGGAGCTGTTTTTT. Its protein is CSAVRNTGELFF. The J gene is TRBJ2-2, the V gene TRBV20-1, with D unclear. This CDR3 spans 12 amino acids. From germline, CDR1 is DFQATT and CDR2 SNEGSKA (reference sequence). Trimming stripped 6 bases from V and 1 base from J, with 6 bases between.